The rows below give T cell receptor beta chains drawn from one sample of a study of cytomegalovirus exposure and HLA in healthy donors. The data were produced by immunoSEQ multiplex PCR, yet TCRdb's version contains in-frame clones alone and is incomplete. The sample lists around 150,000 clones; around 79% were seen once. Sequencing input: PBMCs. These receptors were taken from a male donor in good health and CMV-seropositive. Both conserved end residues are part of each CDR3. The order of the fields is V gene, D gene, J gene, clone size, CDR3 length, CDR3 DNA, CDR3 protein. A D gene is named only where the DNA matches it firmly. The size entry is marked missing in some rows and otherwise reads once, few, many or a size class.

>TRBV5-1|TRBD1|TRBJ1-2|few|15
TGCGCCAGCAGCTTGCTCGAGGGGGCGAACTATGGCTACACCTTC
CASSLLEGANYGYTF
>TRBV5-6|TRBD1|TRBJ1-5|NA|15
TGTGCCAGCAGCTTAACCGGGACAGTTAATCAGCCCCAGCATTTT
CASSLTGTVNQPQHF
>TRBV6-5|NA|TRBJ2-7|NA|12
TGTGCCAGCGGGCAGGGTTCCTACGAGCAGTACTTC
CASGQGSYEQYF
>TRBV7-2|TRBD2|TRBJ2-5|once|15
TGTGCCAGCAGCTACCAGACTAGCGGGCAAGAGACCCAGTACTTC
CASSYQTSGQETQYF
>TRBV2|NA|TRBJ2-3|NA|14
TGTGCCAGCAGTGGCGACAGCCCCACAGATACGCAGTATTTT
CASSGDSPTDTQYF
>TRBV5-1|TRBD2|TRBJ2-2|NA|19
TGCGCCAGCAGCTACTTCCCCTCTAGCGGGGGGCGATTCGGCGGGGAGCTGTTTTTT
CASSYFPSSGGRFGGELFF
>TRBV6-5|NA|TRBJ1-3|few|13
TGTGCCAGCAGATTCAGGGGTGGAAACACCATATATTTT
CASRFRGGNTIYF
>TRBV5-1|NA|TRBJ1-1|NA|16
TGCGCCAGCAGCTTGGACGGGGTCGGGGTGAGGAATGAAGCTTTCTTT
CASSLDGVGVRNEAFF
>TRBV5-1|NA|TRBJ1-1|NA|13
TGCGCCAGCAGCTTGGATGGGCTAACTGAAGCTTTCTTT
CASSLDGLTEAFF
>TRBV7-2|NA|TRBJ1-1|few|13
TGTGCCAGCAGCCGGCGGGGCCCTCAGGAAGCTTTCTTT
CASSRRGPQEAFF